The rows below give T cell receptor beta chains drawn from one sample of a study of control samples from healthy donors and cancer patients. Measured with immunoSEQ multiplex PCR; TCRdb has only the in-frame clones, and not every one. The sample consists of 130,000 or so clones, under 95% of them appearing once. Sequenced material: blood. The receptors were sampled from a man in his forties in good health. The conserved cysteine and the conserved F or W are not part of the CDR3 here. The D gene is left open where the match is weak.

TRBJ2-5	TRBD1	TRBV10-3	AVKRTGVEQETQY
TRBJ2-7	NA	TRBV6-6	ASSYSDGANYEQY
TRBJ2-4	NA	TRBV11-3	ASSARDGSSNDIQY
TRBJ2-3	NA	TRBV24-1	ATSDLEQGYTDTQY
TRBJ1-1	NA	TRBV9	ASSSTPGAATEAF
TRBJ1-2	TRBD1	TRBV9	ASSVGPTGGNYGYT
TRBJ2-3	TRBD2	TRBV27	ASSSWTSGVVATDTQY
TRBJ2-1	NA	TRBV10-2	ASSDWADNNEQF
TRBJ2-7	TRBD2	TRBV2	ASSEAFAGGLSNLK
TRBJ2-1	TRBD1	TRBV9	ASGGTGTIRSGWSNEQF
TRBJ1-5	TRBD1	TRBV18	ASSPNGQGNQPQH
TRBJ1-1	NA	TRBV28	ASYLIRNTEAF
TRBJ1-6	NA	TRBV18	ASSPKSGGNSPLH
TRBJ1-2	NA	TRBV11-2	ASSLGSAGAGGYT